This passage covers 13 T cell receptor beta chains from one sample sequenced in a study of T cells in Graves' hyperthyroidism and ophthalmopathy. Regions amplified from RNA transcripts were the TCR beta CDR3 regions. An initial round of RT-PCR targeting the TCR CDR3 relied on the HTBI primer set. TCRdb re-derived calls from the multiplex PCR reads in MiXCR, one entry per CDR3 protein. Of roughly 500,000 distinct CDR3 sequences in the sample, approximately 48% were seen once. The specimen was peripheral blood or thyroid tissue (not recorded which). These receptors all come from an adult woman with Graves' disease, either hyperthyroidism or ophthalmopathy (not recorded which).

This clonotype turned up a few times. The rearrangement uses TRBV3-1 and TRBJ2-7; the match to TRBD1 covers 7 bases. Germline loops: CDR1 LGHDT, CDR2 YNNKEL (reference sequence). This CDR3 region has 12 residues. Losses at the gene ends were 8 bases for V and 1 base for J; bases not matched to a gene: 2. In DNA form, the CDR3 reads TGTGCCAGCCTGACAGGGTCCTACGAGCAGTACTTC. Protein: CASLTGSYEQYF.

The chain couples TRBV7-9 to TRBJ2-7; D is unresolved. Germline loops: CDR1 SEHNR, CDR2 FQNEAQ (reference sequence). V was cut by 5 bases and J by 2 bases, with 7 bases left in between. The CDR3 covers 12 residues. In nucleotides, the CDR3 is TGTGCCAGCAGCAGTAAGGCCTACGAGCAGTACTTC. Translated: CASSSKAYEQYF.

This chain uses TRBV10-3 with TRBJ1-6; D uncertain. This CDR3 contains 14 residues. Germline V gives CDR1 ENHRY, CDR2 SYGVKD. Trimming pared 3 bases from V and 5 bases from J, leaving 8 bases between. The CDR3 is CAISDTENNSPLHF. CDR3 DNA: TGTGCCATCAGTGATACTGAAAATAATTCACCCCTCCACTTT.

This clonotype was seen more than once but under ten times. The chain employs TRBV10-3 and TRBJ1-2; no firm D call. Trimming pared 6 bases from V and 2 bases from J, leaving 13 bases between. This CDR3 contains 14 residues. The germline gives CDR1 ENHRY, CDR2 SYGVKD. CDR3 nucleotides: TGTGCCATCAGCGGCGGCCAGCCAAACTATGGCTACACCTTC. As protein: CAISGGQPNYGYTF.

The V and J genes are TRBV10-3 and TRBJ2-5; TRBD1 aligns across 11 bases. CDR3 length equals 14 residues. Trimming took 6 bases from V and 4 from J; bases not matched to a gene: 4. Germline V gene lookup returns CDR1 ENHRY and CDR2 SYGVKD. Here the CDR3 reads CAISPGQGVETQYF. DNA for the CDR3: TGTGCCATCAGCCCGGGACAGGGGGTAGAGACCCAGTACTTC.

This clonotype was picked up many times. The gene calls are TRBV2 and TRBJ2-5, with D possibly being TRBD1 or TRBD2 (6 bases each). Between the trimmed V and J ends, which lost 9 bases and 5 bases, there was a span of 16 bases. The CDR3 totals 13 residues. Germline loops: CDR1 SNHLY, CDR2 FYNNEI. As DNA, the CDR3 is TGTGCCAGATCCCGGGGGCCTGAGGAGACCCAGTACTTC. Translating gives CARSRGPEETQYF.

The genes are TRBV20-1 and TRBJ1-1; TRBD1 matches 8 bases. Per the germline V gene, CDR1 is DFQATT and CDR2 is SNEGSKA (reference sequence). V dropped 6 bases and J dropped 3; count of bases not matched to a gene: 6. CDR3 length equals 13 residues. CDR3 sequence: CSAPKTGDTEAFF. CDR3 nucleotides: TGCAGTGCCCCGAAGACAGGGGACACTGAAGCTTTCTTT.

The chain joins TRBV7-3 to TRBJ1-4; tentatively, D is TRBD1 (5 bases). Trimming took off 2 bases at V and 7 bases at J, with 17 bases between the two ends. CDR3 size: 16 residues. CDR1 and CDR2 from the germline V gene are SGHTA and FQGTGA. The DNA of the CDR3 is TGTGCCAGCAGCTTACTCCCGGGGGAGAACACTGAAAAACTGTTTTTT. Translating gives CASSLLPGENTEKLFF.

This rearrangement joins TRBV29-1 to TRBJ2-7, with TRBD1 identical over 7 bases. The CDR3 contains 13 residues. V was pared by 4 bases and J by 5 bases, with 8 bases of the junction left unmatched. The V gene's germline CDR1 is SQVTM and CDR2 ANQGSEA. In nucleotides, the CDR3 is TGCAGCGTTGCGGGACAGTCAACGGACGAGCAGTACTTC. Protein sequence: CSVAGQSTDEQYF.

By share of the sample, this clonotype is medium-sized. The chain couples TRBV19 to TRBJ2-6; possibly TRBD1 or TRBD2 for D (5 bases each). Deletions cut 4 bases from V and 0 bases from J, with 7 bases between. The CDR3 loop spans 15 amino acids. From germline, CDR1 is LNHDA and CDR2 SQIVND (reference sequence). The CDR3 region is CASSRGYSGANVLTF. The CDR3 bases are TGTGCCAGTAGTAGGGGGTACTCTGGGGCCAACGTCCTGACTTTC.

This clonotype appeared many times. CDR3: CASSSLDRDTEAFF. DNA of the CDR3: TGTGCCAGCAGCTCGTTGGACAGGGACACTGAAGCTTTCTTT. The rearrangement joins TRBV7-2 to TRBJ1-1, with TRBD1 matching over 8 bases. CDR3 length: 14 residues. V was clipped by 4 bases and J by 3 bases; unmatched bases: 4. The germline gives CDR1 SGHTA, CDR2 FQGNSA.

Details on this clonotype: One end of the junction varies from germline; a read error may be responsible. This CDR3 reads CASRPVGGGTYEQYF. In DNA form, the CDR3 reads TGCGCCAGCAGACCCGTTGGGGGGGGGACCTACGAGCAGTACTTC. The rearrangement uses TRBV7-3 and TRBJ2-7; 7 nucleotides agree with TRBD2. This CDR3 has 15 amino acids. Germline V gives CDR1 SGHTA, CDR2 FQGTGA.

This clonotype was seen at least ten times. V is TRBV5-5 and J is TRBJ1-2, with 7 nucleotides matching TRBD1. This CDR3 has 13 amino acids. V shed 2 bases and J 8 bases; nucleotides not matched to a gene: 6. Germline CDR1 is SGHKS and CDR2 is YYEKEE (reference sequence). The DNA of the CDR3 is TGTGCCAGCAGCTTCGGACAGGACGGAGGCTACACCTTC. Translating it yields CASSFGQDGGYTF.